This is a list of T cell receptor beta chains from one sample in a study of graft-versus-host responses after intestinal transplantation. The antigens these receptors bind are not known. Assay: immunoSEQ multiplex PCR; the TCRdb copy retains only in-frame clones and omits some. The sample holds over 90,000 clones, roughly 90% seen once. The specimen comprised unstimulated CD8+ T cells sorted from spleen or lymph node cells, sampled before intestinal transplant. Source of these receptors: a human donor who received an intestinal transplant. The CDR3 runs from the conserved cysteine through the conserved F or W. Fields, in order: V gene, J gene, D gene, clone size, CDR3 protein, CDR3 DNA. D genes are given only for firm matches. The listing skips clone size in some rows; elsewhere it reads once, few, many or a size class.

V gene: TRBV12-5
J gene: TRBJ2-1
D gene: TRBD2
clone size: once
CDR3 protein: CASAREASGGAGEQFF
CDR3 DNA: TGTGCTAGTGCCAGGGAGGCTAGCGGGGGGGCGGGTGAGCAGTTCTTC

V gene: TRBV5-1
J gene: TRBJ2-3
D gene: .
clone size: .
CDR3 protein: CASSMDYVADTQYF
CDR3 DNA: TGCGCCAGCAGCATGGACTACGTAGCAGATACGCAGTATTTT

V gene: TRBV11-2
J gene: TRBJ1-2
D gene: .
clone size: .
CDR3 protein: CASSHPRGGGGYYGYTF
CDR3 DNA: TGTGCCAGCAGCCACCCGAGGGGCGGGGGCGGATACTATGGCTACACCTTC

V gene: TRBV4-1
J gene: TRBJ1-2
D gene: TRBD1
clone size: once
CDR3 protein: CASRGTGGDYGYTF
CDR3 DNA: TGCGCCAGCCGCGGGACAGGGGGCGATTATGGCTACACCTTC

V gene: TRBV11-2
J gene: TRBJ2-3
D gene: TRBD2
clone size: once
CDR3 protein: CASSSRLAGEGDTQYF
CDR3 DNA: TGTGCCAGCAGCTCACGACTAGCGGGAGAGGGAGATACGCAGTATTTT

V gene: TRBV25-1
J gene: TRBJ1-5
D gene: .
clone size: .
CDR3 protein: CASSESGVGGDFPQHF
CDR3 DNA: TGTGCCAGCAGTGAATCGGGGGTGGGGGGGGATTTTCCCCAGCATTTT

V gene: TRBV2
J gene: TRBJ1-1
D gene: TRBD1
clone size: .
CDR3 protein: CASSGTGGTEAFF
CDR3 DNA: TGTGCCAGCAGTGGGACAGGAGGAACTGAAGCTTTCTTT

V gene: TRBV4-3
J gene: TRBJ2-1
D gene: TRBD2
clone size: .
CDR3 protein: CASSPTSGGYVTYNEQFF
CDR3 DNA: TGCGCCAGCAGCCCCACTAGCGGGGGGTACGTTACCTACAATGAGCAGTTCTTC

V gene: TRBV9
J gene: TRBJ1-1
D gene: .
clone size: .
CDR3 protein: CASSVESGGGTEAFF
CDR3 DNA: TGTGCCAGCAGCGTAGAGTCGGGTGGTGGCACTGAAGCTTTCTTT

V gene: TRBV4-1
J gene: TRBJ2-1
D gene: .
clone size: .
CDR3 protein: CASSPGLYSYNEQFF
CDR3 DNA: TGCGCCAGCAGCCCCGGACTGTACAGCTACAATGAGCAGTTCTTC

V gene: TRBV28
J gene: TRBJ1-5
D gene: .
clone size: .
CDR3 protein: CASSFSPRQPQHF
CDR3 DNA: TGTGCCAGCAGTTTCTCCCCCAGGCAGCCCCAGCATTTT

V gene: TRBV19
J gene: TRBJ2-1
D gene: .
clone size: .
CDR3 protein: CASSLSQGNEQFF
CDR3 DNA: TGTGCCAGTAGCCTAAGCCAGGGCAATGAGCAGTTCTTC

V gene: TRBV5-1
J gene: TRBJ2-7
D gene: .
clone size: .
CDR3 protein: CASSLLPGQGYEQYF
CDR3 DNA: TGCGCCAGCAGCTTGCTCCCAGGGCAGGGCTACGAGCAGTACTTC

V gene: TRBV19
J gene: TRBJ1-2
D gene: .
clone size: .
CDR3 protein: CASSILEGADGYTF
CDR3 DNA: TGTGCCAGTAGTATTTTGGAAGGGGCTGATGGCTACACCTTC

V gene: TRBV4-1
J gene: TRBJ2-7
D gene: .
clone size: .
CDR3 protein: CASSQGQGFTYEQYF
CDR3 DNA: TGCGCCAGCAGCCAGGGTCAGGGGTTCACCTACGAGCAGTACTTC

V gene: TRBV7-9
J gene: TRBJ2-1
D gene: .
clone size: .
CDR3 protein: CASSFGANEQFF
CDR3 DNA: TGTGCCAGCAGCTTTGGAGCCAATGAGCAGTTCTTC

V gene: TRBV30
J gene: TRBJ1-1
D gene: .
clone size: .
CDR3 protein: CAWTDERRLGDTEAFF
CDR3 DNA: TGTGCCTGGACCGATGAGCGAAGGCTCGGGGACACTGAAGCTTTCTTT

V gene: TRBV7-9
J gene: TRBJ1-4
D gene: .
clone size: .
CDR3 protein: CASSVEGTLWEKLFF
CDR3 DNA: TGTGCCAGCAGCGTGGAAGGGACATTGTGGGAAAAACTGTTTTTT

V gene: TRBV14
J gene: TRBJ2-7
D gene: .
clone size: .
CDR3 protein: CASRSTGVPEQYF
CDR3 DNA: TGTGCCAGCAGAAGCACCGGAGTCCCCGAGCAGTACTTC

V gene: TRBV2
J gene: TRBJ2-7
D gene: .
clone size: few
CDR3 protein: CASEGISTSYEQYF
CDR3 DNA: TGTGCCAGCGAGGGCATTTCCACCTCCTACGAGCAGTACTTC

V gene: TRBV5-1
J gene: TRBJ2-5
D gene: TRBD1
clone size: .
CDR3 protein: CASSLADRAQETQYF
CDR3 DNA: TGCGCCAGCAGCTTGGCTGACAGGGCCCAAGAGACCCAGTACTTC

V gene: TRBV7-9
J gene: TRBJ1-2
D gene: .
clone size: .
CDR3 protein: CASSSGQYELYGYTF
CDR3 DNA: TGTGCCAGCAGCTCCGGACAGTATGAACTCTATGGCTACACCTTC

V gene: TRBV9
J gene: TRBJ1-1
D gene: TRBD1
clone size: .
CDR3 protein: CASSAGQQNTEAFF
CDR3 DNA: TGTGCCAGCAGCGCGGGACAGCAGAACACTGAAGCTTTCTTT

V gene: TRBV7-9
J gene: TRBJ2-3
D gene: .
clone size: .
CDR3 protein: CASSADGTDTQYF
CDR3 DNA: TGTGCCAGCAGCGCCGACGGGACAGATACGCAGTATTTT

V gene: TRBV4-3
J gene: TRBJ1-1
D gene: .
clone size: .
CDR3 protein: CASSQDQGRNTEAFF
CDR3 DNA: TGCGCCAGCAGCCAAGATCAGGGCAGGAACACTGAAGCTTTCTTT

V gene: TRBV5-6
J gene: TRBJ1-6
D gene: .
clone size: .
CDR3 protein: CASSPSGQGNNSPLHF
CDR3 DNA: TGTGCCAGCAGCCCTAGTGGGCAGGGTAATAATTCACCCCTCCACTTT

V gene: TRBV28
J gene: TRBJ2-7
D gene: TRBD2
clone size: .
CDR3 protein: CASMGGTYEQYF
CDR3 DNA: TGTGCCAGCATGGGGGGGACCTACGAGCAGTACTTC

V gene: TRBV9
J gene: TRBJ1-1
D gene: .
clone size: .
CDR3 protein: CASSVGPGPQFNTEAFF
CDR3 DNA: TGTGCCAGCAGCGTAGGTCCAGGTCCCCAATTCAACACTGAAGCTTTCTTT

V gene: TRBV5-1
J gene: TRBJ2-7
D gene: TRBD2
clone size: .
CDR3 protein: CASSLSHSGGTYEQYF
CDR3 DNA: TGCGCCAGCAGCTTGTCCCATAGCGGGGGGACCTACGAGCAGTACTTC

V gene: TRBV9
J gene: TRBJ2-3
D gene: TRBD1
clone size: .
CDR3 protein: CASSVGTGLGDTQYF
CDR3 DNA: TGTGCCAGCAGCGTCGGGACAGGTTTGGGAGATACGCAGTATTTT

V gene: TRBV5-4
J gene: TRBJ1-1
D gene: TRBD1
clone size: .
CDR3 protein: CASRDSLNTEAFF
CDR3 DNA: TGTGCCAGCCGGGACAGTCTGAACACTGAAGCTTTCTTT